This TCR beta chain was captured by sequencing in a study of shared clonotypes between healthy human individuals. Overall study context: Participating donors consisted of a couple of women and a few men aged 18 to 49. Study conclusions and caveats: Sorted-subset samples were not fully sequenced, rarefaction indicated. An anticipated effect of sequencing depth on clonotype sharing among donors was recognized.

Notes on this clone: What it binds is not known.

Assay: immunoSEQ multiplex PCR; the TCRdb copy retains only in-frame clones and omits some. The top ten hold around 16% of the sample, which has around 300,000 clones, roughly 84% seen once. Per the germline V gene, CDR1 is SEHNR and CDR2 is FQNEAQ (reference sequence). The V end was cut by 3 bases, the J end by 0 bases, with 18 bases between. CDR3 size: 18 residues. The source of this sequence is a man between 18 and 35 years old in good health. J is TRBJ1-3 and V is TRBV7-9, with D possibly being TRBD1 (6 bases). Source material: memory CD8+ T cells sorted from blood. Subset given: CD45RO+ cells pooled with CCR7-negative TemRA cells. The CDR3 DNA sequence: TGTGCCAGCAGCTTCACAGGGCTGGGGATGGGCTCTGGAAACACCATATATTTT. Translated, it gives CASSFTGLGMGSGNTIYF.